The 25 T cell receptor beta chains listed next were all sequenced from one sample in a study of blood T cell repertoires in COVID-19. The assay was immunoSEQ multiplex PCR, and TCRdb's table has in-frame clones only and misses some. The sample includes 300,000 or so clones, roughly 87% of them seen just once. Sequencing used PBMCs or T cells enriched from blood (not recorded which). These TCRs come from a woman aged 25-40 years who had recovered from COVID-19.

The chain combines TRBV10-3 with TRBJ1-2; tentatively, D is TRBD1 (5 bases). The germline gives CDR1 ENHRY, CDR2 SYGVKD. The V end lost 11 bases, the J end lost 8 bases, and 21 bases lay between the germline ends. The CDR3 covers 13 residues. CDR3 bases: TGTGCCGCCGAGGGAGGGGTTAAAGGAGGCTACACCTTC. The encoded protein is CAAEGGVKGGYTF.

This clone was picked up one time. The chain combines TRBV27 with TRBJ1-1; D not certain. CDR1 and CDR2 from the germline V gene are MNHEY and SMNVEV (reference sequence). The CDR3 loop spans 14 amino acids. V was cut by 6 bases and J by 3 bases, with 14 bases left in between. CDR3 nucleotides: TGTGCCAGCAGCATAGCAGAGGCCCACACTGAAGCTTTCTTT. Translation: CASSIAEAHTEAFF.

The chain links TRBV3-1 (or the pseudogene TRBV3-2) to TRBJ2-6; D unclear. Deletions cut 4 bases from V and 0 bases from J, with 7 bases between. Germline V gene lookup returns CDR1 LGHDT and CDR2 YNNKEL (reference sequence). There are 15 residues in the CDR3. CDR3 sequence reads: CASSPDSSGANVLTF. DNA of the CDR3: TGTGCCAGCAGCCCTGATAGCTCTGGGGCCAACGTCCTGACTTTC.

This chain links TRBV15 with TRBJ1-5; 7 bases map to TRBD1. The CDR3 consists of 16 residues. The germline V gene encodes CDR1 LNHNV and CDR2 YYDKDF (reference sequence). V shed 0 bases and J 1 base; nucleotides not matched to a gene: 3. The CDR3 is CATSREYRGSNQPQHF. The CDR3 DNA sequence: TGTGCCACCAGCAGAGAGTACAGGGGAAGCAATCAGCCCCAGCATTTT. Filled out from reference TRBV15 and TRBJ1-5, the complete variable domain reads DAMVIQNPRYQVTQFGKPVTLSCSQTLNHNVMYWYQQKSSQAPKLLFHYYDKDFNNEADTPDNFQSRRPNTSFCFLDIRSPGLGDTAMYLCATSREYRGSNQPQHFGDGTRLSIL.

With regard to this clone: This same CDR3 is encoded by further DNA sequences in the sample. The gene calls are TRBV7-6 and TRBJ1-2, with 11 bases fitting TRBD1. V shed 3 bases and J 4 bases; nucleotides not matched to a gene: 1. CDR3 size: 14 residues. Germline V lookup: CDR1 SGHVS, CDR2 FNYEAQ. This CDR3 is CASSLDRGLYGYTF. In DNA form, the CDR3 reads TGTGCCAGCAGCTTGGACAGGGGGCTCTATGGCTACACCTTC.

The CDR3 nucleotides are TGTGCCAGCAGATATAACAGGGGGAACACTGAAGCTTTCTTT. Its translation is CASRYNRGNTEAFF. The chain couples TRBV6-5 to TRBJ1-1; 7 bases line up with TRBD1. Per germline, CDR1 MNHEY and CDR2 SVGAGI. This CDR3 region has 14 residues. The trim removed 6 bases at V and 1 base at J, leaving 5 bases unmatched.

The chain links TRBV19 to TRBJ2-5, with 8 bases lining up with TRBD1. Germline V gives CDR1 LNHDA, CDR2 SQIVND (reference sequence). After removal of 6 bases from V and 2 bases from J, the junction contained 5 bases not matched to a gene. This CDR3 region has 14 residues. The CDR3 spells CASRAGTGQETQYF. For the CDR3, the DNA is TGTGCCAGTAGAGCCGGGACAGGACAAGAGACCCAGTACTTC.

This clone has just one count. CDR3 region: CASSLVWTSGGAGETQYF. The CDR3 DNA sequence: TGTGCCAGCAGCTTAGTCTGGACTAGCGGGGGGGCAGGAGAGACCCAGTACTTC. This chain links TRBV7-6 with TRBJ2-5, with TRBD2 matching 15 bases. Germline CDR1 reads SGHVS; CDR2 reads FNYEAQ. V gave up 1 base and J gave up 4 bases; unmatched junction bases: 7. The CDR3 covers 18 residues.

The J gene is TRBJ2-3, the V gene TRBV6-5; D perhaps matches TRBD1 (6 bases). CDR3 length: 15 amino acids. The germline V and J ends were trimmed by 2 bases and 3 bases, with 12 bases remaining between them. The germline V gene encodes CDR1 MNHEY and CDR2 SVGAGI. CDR3 sequence: CASSYRGQGTDTQYF. CDR3 sequence (DNA): TGTGCCAGCAGTTACCGTGGGCAGGGGACAGATACGCAGTATTTT.

This rearrangement joins TRBV9 to TRBJ1-1; TRBD1 matches 10 bases. The CDR3 length is 15 residues. The junction had 2 bases not matched to a gene; V was cut back by 0 bases and J by 3 bases. CDR1 and CDR2 from the germline V gene are SGDLS and YYNGEE. The CDR3 DNA sequence: TGTGCCAGCAGCGTAGCGGACAGGGGGTACACTGAAGCTTTCTTT. It specifies CASSVADRGYTEAFF.

This chain links TRBV3-1 (or the pseudogene TRBV3-2) with TRBJ1-3; D unresolved. In germline, CDR1 is LGHDT, CDR2 YNNKEL (reference sequence). CDR3 length: 15 residues. Trimming removed 5 bases from V and 0 bases from J, with 11 bases in between. The CDR3 DNA is TGTGCCAGCAGCATTGACAAGAGCTCTGGAAACACCATATATTTT. This codes for CASSIDKSSGNTIYF.

This clone appeared a single time. The rearrangement joins TRBV7-8 to TRBJ1-5, with TRBD1 as a possible D gene (6 bases). The CDR3 length is 15 residues. The V end lost 5 bases, the J end lost 5 bases, and 16 bases lay between the germline ends. The germline CDR1 and CDR2 sequences are SGHVS and FQNEAQ. CDR3 sequence reads: CASSPGQGPHQPQHF. The CDR3 nucleotides are TGTGCCAGCAGCCCGGGGCAGGGGCCTCATCAGCCCCAGCATTTT.

The chain joins TRBV10-2 to TRBJ1-1; TRBD1 matches at 7 bases. The CDR3 runs to 14 residues. Germline values: CDR1 WSHSY, CDR2 SAAADI. The V segment lost 5 bases and the J segment 1 base; nucleotides outside the gene matches: 4. The CDR3 spells CASSRQGRNTEAFF. Here the CDR3 DNA reads TGCGCCAGCAGTAGACAGGGAAGGAACACTGAAGCTTTCTTT.

The chain is built from TRBV19 and TRBJ1-2; no definite D call. The CDR3 is 15 residues long. Germline V gives CDR1 LNHDA, CDR2 SQIVND (reference sequence). Trimming cost V 3 bases and J 0 bases, with 11 bases left between them. CDR3 region: CASSMRADTNYGYTF. CDR3 in DNA: TGTGCCAGTAGTATGCGGGCAGATACTAACTATGGCTACACCTTC.

The chain joins TRBV7-9 to TRBJ1-4; D may be TRBD1 (6 bases). Germline V CDR1 and CDR2: SEHNR, FQNEAQ (reference sequence). V was cut by 5 bases and J by 4 bases, with 14 bases left in between. The CDR3 totals 15 residues. CDR3: CASSDRQAGNEKLFF. The CDR3 DNA reads as TGTGCCAGCAGCGATAGACAGGCCGGTAATGAAAAACTGTTTTTT.

The chain couples TRBV10-3 to TRBJ1-2; TRBD1 aligns across 8 bases. This CDR3 comprises 14 residues. The V segment lost 4 bases and the J segment 4 bases; nucleotides outside the gene matches: 5. Germline CDR1 reads ENHRY; CDR2 reads SYGVKD. This chain's CDR3 is CAISATGTGYGYTF. CDR3 nucleotides: TGTGCCATCAGTGCGACCGGGACAGGCTATGGCTACACCTTC.

The chain joins TRBV28 to TRBJ2-3, with TRBD2 matching 9 bases. Germline CDR1 is MDHEN and CDR2 is SYDVKM. The V and J ends lost 4 bases and 6 bases, in that order; junction bases with no gene match: 14. The CDR3 spans 17 residues. CDR3 sequence: CASSSIRGGGMRDTQYF. CDR3 bases: TGTGCCAGCAGTTCTATCCGCGGGGGGGGAATGAGGGATACGCAGTATTTT.

This rearrangement joins TRBV5-1 to TRBJ1-1; no clear D. V shed 1 base and J shed 5 bases, with 12 bases lying between them. Germline V gene sequence: CDR1 SGHRS, CDR2 YFSETQ. The CDR3 sequence is 14 residues long. As DNA, the CDR3 is TGCGCCAGCAGCTTGCGGACGGGAGGTACTGAAGCTTTCTTT. The encoded protein is CASSLRTGGTEAFF.

This clone has a handful of counts. The chain employs TRBV19 and TRBJ1-2; 10 nucleotides align to TRBD1. The CDR3 runs to 13 residues. The germline V gene has CDR1 LNHDA and CDR2 SQIVND (reference sequence). V dropped 6 bases and J dropped 9; count of bases not matched to a gene: 7. As DNA, the CDR3 is TGTGCCAGTAGGAATCGACAGGGGGCGAGCTACACCTTC. This gives the protein CASRNRQGASYTF.

The rearrangement links TRBV19 to TRBJ2-3, with TRBD2 as a possible D gene (6 bases). The CDR3 loop spans 17 amino acids. Trimming left V 3 bases short and J 2 bases short, with 18 bases between. From germline, CDR1 is LNHDA and CDR2 SQIVND (reference sequence). The CDR3 protein is CASSITGVAEYTDTQYF. For the CDR3, the DNA is TGTGCCAGTAGTATCACTGGGGTAGCGGAATACACAGATACGCAGTATTTT.

Only one count was recorded for this clone. The chain uses TRBV5-1 and TRBJ2-2; no clear D. Per germline, CDR1 SGHRS and CDR2 YFSETQ. The V and J ends lost 4 bases and 1 base respectively, with 5 bases between them. The CDR3 extends over 13 amino acids. CDR3 sequence (DNA): TGCGCCAGCAGCCTATTGAACACCGGGGAGCTGTTTTTT. It encodes CASSLLNTGELFF.

This chain uses TRBV7-2 with TRBJ2-3, with TRBD2 matching 11 bases. Germline values: CDR1 SGHTA, CDR2 FQGNSA. With 3 bases clipped from V and 2 bases from J, the junction kept 7 bases outside the gene matches. The CDR3 has 17 amino acids. The CDR3 DNA reads TGTGCCAGCAGCTTCCCACGACTAGCGGGGCTCACAGATACGCAGTATTTT. This translates into CASSFPRLAGLTDTQYF.

The genes are TRBV28 and TRBJ1-2; TRBD1 matches 8 bases. Germline-derived CDR1 and CDR2 are MDHEN and SYDVKM. The J segment lost 9 bases and the V segment lost 6 bases, leaving 12 bases of the junction unmatched. CDR3 length: 14 amino acids. In DNA, the CDR3 is TGTGCCAGCAGCGACGCAGGGGGCGATACTAGCTACACCTTC. The encoded protein is CASSDAGGDTSYTF.

The chain couples TRBV27 to TRBJ2-1; tentative D call: TRBD2 (6 bases). Germline lookup yields CDR1 MNHEY and CDR2 SMNVEV (reference sequence). The CDR3 sequence is 13 residues long. The V end was cut by 0 bases, the J end by 6 bases, with 6 bases between. The CDR3 DNA is TGTGCCAGCAGTTTATCGGGGGGCAATGAGCAGTTCTTC. Translated: CASSLSGGNEQFF.

V gene TRBV10-1 combines with J gene TRBJ1-2; D is perhaps TRBD1 (6 bases). CDR3 length: 13 amino acids. Looked up from germline, CDR1 is WNHNN and CDR2 is SYGVQD (reference sequence). Trimming took off 2 bases at V and 5 bases at J, with 9 bases between the two ends. In nucleotides, the CDR3 is TGCGCCAGCAGTGAGCGGCAGGGGTATGGCTACACCTTC. Its translation is CASSERQGYGYTF.